This T cell receptor beta chain was obtained from a study of tumor-infiltrating lymphocytes in primary liver carcinoma. On the study more broadly: Male and female patients aged 30 to 69 years made up the cohort. General study findings and limits: The top-250-clone fraction was significantly higher in tumors than in blood (p = 0.039).

TCR beta cDNA came from roughly 0.45 ug total RNA, primed with a constant-region primer. Libraries covering TCR beta were generated through three nested multiplex PCR rounds (using a slightly modified ARM-PCR). Rounds one and two of PCR, each of around 11 cycles, were primed with TRBV1-TRBV30 forward primers and a C-beta reverse primer. MiXCR, run by TCRdb on the multiplex PCR reads, gives a single entry per CDR3 protein. The sample has 44,000 or so distinct CDR3 sequences, over 65% seen once. Co-extraction of both nucleic acids (RNA and DNA) used about 18-34 mg of unsorted bulk tissue. In the case of this clonotype: Its antigen is currently unknown. The junction does not match germline at one end; this may be a read error.

The CDR3 loop spans 16 amino acids. Germline CDR1 and CDR2: MDHEN and SYDVKM. The receptor comes from a man aged 40-49 years with primary liver carcinoma and hepatitis B virus infection. The sequencing input was liver tumor tissue from sampling region 5. Subset reported: tumor region T5, tumor centre. The chain employs TRBV28 and TRBJ2-6; possibly TRBD1 for D (7 bases). The CDR3 reads CVSRGDSPSGANVLTF. The CDR3 DNA reads TGTGTCAGCAGGGGGGACAGCCCCTCTGGGGCCAACGTCCTGACTTTC.